Sequencing of this T cell receptor (beta chain) was carried out in a study of low-dose radiotherapy and immunotherapy resistance in tumors (dated 2022 in TCRdb). Study-wide context: Patients in Cohort 1 were given 0.5 Gy per fraction every 2 weeks, and the prescribed total PTV dose was 6.5 Gy. Starting on cycle 1 day 1, patients took 300 mg of aspirin by mouth once a day for four cycles. Cyclophosphamide 200 mg/m2 was given intravenously every two weeks, one day before each radiation and immunotherapy administration. Trial participants were not randomized into treatment groups. Nivolumab was administered intravenously as a 240 mg flat dose every two weeks, and ipilimumab was administered intravenously at 1 mg/kg every six weeks. Eight patients were included in the translational analysis, namely three from the first dose cohort plus the first five from the second dose cohort. Patients in Cohort 2 were given 1 Gy per fraction every two weeks, for a total of 13 Gy across 26 weeks.

CDR1 and CDR2 (MNHEY, SVGAGI) derive from the germline V gene. Measured from the cysteine to the phenylalanine, the CDR3 is 14 residues long. Of the read, only the CDR3 DNA is kept; its 42 bases are in frame from base 1. Trimming removed 5 bases from V and 0 bases from J, leaving 8 bases between the germline ends. What this sample's time point label stands for: before trial treatment. Donors were enrolled in RACIN, a single-arm phase I dose-escalation trial in which nivolumab, ipilimumab, aspirin, low-dose cyclophosphamide and low-dose radiotherapy were combined. To be eligible, a patient needed to have an advanced solid tumor that was TIL-negative. First-strand cDNA was synthesized using Superscript III and a set of TRAV- and TRBV-specific primers, so that both TCRalpha and TCRbeta chains were covered. TCRs were amplified for about 19 PCR cycles with Phusion, using a constant-region primer paired with the adapter attached to the V primers. Isolated mRNA was amplified with the MessageAmp II aRNA Amplification Kit, using a roughly 15-hour in vitro transcription at 37°C. mRNA for TCR sequencing was isolated with the Dynabeads mRNA DIRECT Purification Kit. Indexed Illumina adapters were added in a second Phusion PCR of about 24 cycles, and the PCR products were purified with AMPure XP beads. TCRalpha and TCRbeta libraries were deep-sequenced on an Illumina MiniSeq instrument. The study's own analysis went as follows. Using custom Perl scripts, TCR sequences encoding the same protein were pooled, out-of-frame sequences were removed, and the abundance of each clonotype was computed. TCR sequences supported by only a single read were excluded from analysis. The metrics used to describe the repertoires included Shannon entropy, Gini index, clonality, richness, and the frequency of TCRs shared between repertoires. The raw public reads went through TCRdb reprocessing: fastp at Q25, MiXCR clone calling, in-frame beta chains kept. All rows with the same CDR3 protein become a single entry with the most common DNA and genes. The authors' filters were not applied to this entry. In this sample the table shows 85,000 to 100,000 distinct CDR3 sequences, 9% to 9.5% of which occur a single time. The ten biggest clones cover about 1% of the sample.

The sample holds many counts of this clonotype. The antigen it recognizes is unknown. No base quality information exists; no much larger clone differs at one position. The chain was built from TRBV6-5 and TRBJ1-5, with an unclear D gene assignment. The TCR comes from a male donor with prostate cancer. The sequencing used PBMCs, collected before treatment. This receptor carries the CDR3 CASSATNSNQPQHF. The DNA reads TGTGCCAGCAGTGCTACAAATAGCAATCAGCCCCAGCATTTT.